This T cell receptor (beta chain) was retrieved from a study of OX40 agonist ivuxolimab in advanced cancers. General study points: Clonal expansion in partial responders at 0.1-3.0 mg/kg ranked among the lowest.

Comment on this clone: The antigen is undetermined.

Libraries were prepared by immunoSEQ multiplex PCR; TCRdb keeps only in-frame clonotypes and omits some of them. The data show 70,000 or so clones, roughly 87% seen once. The origin of this receptor is an adult with an advanced solid tumor such as melanoma, head and neck, liver or kidney cancer. The source was CD4+ or CD8+ T cells sorted from blood, collected in a trial of the OX40 agonist ivuxolimab.

Here the CDR3 DNA reads TGTGCCAGCAGAGCGGTTTTGAACACTGAAGCTTTCTTT. Translation gives CASRAVLNTEAFF. The V gene is TRBV28, the J gene TRBJ1-1; no firm D call. V was shortened by 6 bases and J by 0 bases, with 8 bases between the two germline ends. The CDR3 has 13 amino acids. Germline CDR1 is MDHEN and CDR2 is SYDVKM.